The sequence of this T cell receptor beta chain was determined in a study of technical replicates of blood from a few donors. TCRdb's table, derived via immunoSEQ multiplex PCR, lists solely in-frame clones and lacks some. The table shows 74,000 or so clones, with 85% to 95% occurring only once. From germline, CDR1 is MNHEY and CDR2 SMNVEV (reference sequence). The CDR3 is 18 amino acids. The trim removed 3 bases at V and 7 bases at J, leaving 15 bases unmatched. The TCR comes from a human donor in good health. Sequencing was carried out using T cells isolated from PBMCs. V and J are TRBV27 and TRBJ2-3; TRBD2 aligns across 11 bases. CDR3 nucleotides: TGTGCCAGCAGTTTGTACCACAGTTGGACTAGCGGGCCCAATACGCAGTATTTT. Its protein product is CASSLYHSWTSGPNTQYF.